This TCR beta chain was observed in a study of T cells in Graves' hyperthyroidism and ophthalmopathy. Disease lasting under 3 months, a NOSPECS grade of at least 4, and a Clinical Activity Score of at least 3 were features of the ophthalmopathy patients. Out of approximately 10 ml of fresh peripheral blood came the PBMCs. Amplification of TCR beta CDR3 regions used RNA as the template. HTBI primers were used for first-round RT-PCR of the TCR CDR3. Each CDR3 protein is one row after TCRdb ran MiXCR on the multiplex PCR reads. The profile shows fewer than 250,000 distinct CDR3 sequences, around 26% of them singletons. There are 11 residues in the CDR3. V was pared by 8 bases and J by 2 bases, with 7 bases between. In germline, CDR1 is ENHRY, CDR2 SYGVKD.

The sequence came from a woman between 40 and 55 years old with Graves' ophthalmopathy. Material: blood. V usage is TRBV10-3 and J usage is TRBJ2-7; D uncertain. The CDR3 nucleotides are TGTGCCATCTCTGGGGCCTACGAGCAGTACTTC. This gives the protein CAISGAYEQYF.